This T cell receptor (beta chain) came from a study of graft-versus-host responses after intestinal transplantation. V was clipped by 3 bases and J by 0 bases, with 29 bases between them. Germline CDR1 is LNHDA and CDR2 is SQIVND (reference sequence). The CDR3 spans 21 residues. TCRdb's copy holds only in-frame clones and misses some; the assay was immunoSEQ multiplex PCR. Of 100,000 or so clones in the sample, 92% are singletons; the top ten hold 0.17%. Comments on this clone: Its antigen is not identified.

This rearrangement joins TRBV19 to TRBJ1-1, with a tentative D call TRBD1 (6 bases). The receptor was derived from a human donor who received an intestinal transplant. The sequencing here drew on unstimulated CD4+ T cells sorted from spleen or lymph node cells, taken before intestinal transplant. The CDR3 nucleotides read TGTGCCAGTAGTATTAAGATAGTCGGGGGGGCACAGACTCGCCTGAACACTGAAGCTTTCTTT. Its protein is CASSIKIVGGAQTRLNTEAFF.